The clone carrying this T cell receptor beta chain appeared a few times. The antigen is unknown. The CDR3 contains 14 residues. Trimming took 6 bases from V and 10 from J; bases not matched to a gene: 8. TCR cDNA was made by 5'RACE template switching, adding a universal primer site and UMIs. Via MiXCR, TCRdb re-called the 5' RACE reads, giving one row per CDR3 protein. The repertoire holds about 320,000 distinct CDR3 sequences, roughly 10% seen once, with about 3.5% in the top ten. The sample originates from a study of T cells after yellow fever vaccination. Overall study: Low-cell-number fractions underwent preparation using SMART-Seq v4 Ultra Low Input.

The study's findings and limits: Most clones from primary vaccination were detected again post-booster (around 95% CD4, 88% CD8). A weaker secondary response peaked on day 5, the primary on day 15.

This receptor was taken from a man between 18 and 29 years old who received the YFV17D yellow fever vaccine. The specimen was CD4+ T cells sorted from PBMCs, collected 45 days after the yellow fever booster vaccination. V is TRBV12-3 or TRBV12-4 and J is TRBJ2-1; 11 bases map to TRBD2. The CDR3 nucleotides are TGTGCCAGCAGCCTTAGCGGGGGGGCCCGAGAGCAGTTCTTC. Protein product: CASSLSGGAREQFF.